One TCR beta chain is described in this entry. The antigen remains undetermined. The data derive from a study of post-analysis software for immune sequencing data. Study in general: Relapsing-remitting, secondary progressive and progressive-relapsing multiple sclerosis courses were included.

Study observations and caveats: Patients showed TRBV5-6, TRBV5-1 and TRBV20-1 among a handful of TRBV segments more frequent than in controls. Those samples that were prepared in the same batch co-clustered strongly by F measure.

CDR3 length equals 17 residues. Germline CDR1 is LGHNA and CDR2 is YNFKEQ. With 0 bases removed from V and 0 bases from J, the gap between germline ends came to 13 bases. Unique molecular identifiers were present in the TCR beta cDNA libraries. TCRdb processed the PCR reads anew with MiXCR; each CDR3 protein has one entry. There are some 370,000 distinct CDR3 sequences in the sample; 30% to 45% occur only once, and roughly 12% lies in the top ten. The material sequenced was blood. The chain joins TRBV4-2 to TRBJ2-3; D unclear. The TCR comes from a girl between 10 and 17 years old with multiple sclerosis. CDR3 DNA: TGTGCCAGCAGCCAAGAGGGCCCCCTTTCGAGCACAGATACGCAGTATTTT. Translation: CASSQEGPLSSTDTQYF.